This record covers a single TCR beta chain. Its antigen remains unknown. The CDR3 sequence is 16 residues long. V dropped 4 bases and J dropped 5; count of bases not matched to a gene: 9. Germline assignment: CDR1 MGHRA and CDR2 YSYEKL. Libraries of TCR beta came from quantitative 5'-RACE with molecular barcodes. TCRdb reanalysed the 5' RACE reads using MiXCR and keeps one entry per CDR3 protein. The top ten hold 42% of the sample, which has about 220,000 distinct CDR3 sequences, around 16% seen once. This entry comes from a study of CD8 T cells in ankylosing spondylitis. The study, taken as a whole, reports: Disease-linked clones reportedly showed significant enrichment in matched ankylosing spondylitis synovial fluid. Earlier studies detected some motif variants in reactive arthritis synovial fluid and blood. A motif of eight highly homologous TCR beta variants was seen as apparently characteristic of ankylosing spondylitis blood. Researchers report that disease-linked clones proved CD8+ and relatively rare in peripheral blood.

This receptor was identified in a male donor with ankylosing spondylitis. Material for sequencing was blood, either unsorted or a sorted T cell fraction (not recorded which). The genes are TRBV4-1 and TRBJ2-1; the match to TRBD2 covers 9 bases. The CDR3 coding sequence is TGCGCCAGCAGCCCTTTAGCGGGAGAGGGGAACAATGAGCAGTTCTTC. Protein: CASSPLAGEGNNEQFF.